This T cell receptor beta chain is from a study of post-analysis software for immune sequencing data. This clonotype was observed a few times. Its antigen is unknown. The CDR3 consists of 15 residues. Trimming stripped 3 bases from V and 7 bases from J, with 19 bases between. Germline-derived CDR1 and CDR2 are SGHRS and YFSETQ. Study results and caveats: Patients had higher frequencies than controls of roughly five TRBV segments, including TRBV5-6, TRBV5-1 and TRBV20-1.

Researchers reported that TCR beta cDNA libraries carried unique molecular identifiers. TCRdb recomputed calls from the PCR reads with MiXCR, one row per CDR3 protein. The sample yields about 810,000 distinct CDR3 sequences, approximately 53% seen once. V and J are TRBV5-1 and TRBJ1-2; D is undetermined. What was sequenced was blood. This sequence originates from a girl aged 10-17 years with multiple sclerosis. CDR3 bases: TGCGCCAGCAGCTGGACGGGCCCAGAATTAGGTGGCTACACCTTC. The encoded protein is CASSWTGPELGGYTF.